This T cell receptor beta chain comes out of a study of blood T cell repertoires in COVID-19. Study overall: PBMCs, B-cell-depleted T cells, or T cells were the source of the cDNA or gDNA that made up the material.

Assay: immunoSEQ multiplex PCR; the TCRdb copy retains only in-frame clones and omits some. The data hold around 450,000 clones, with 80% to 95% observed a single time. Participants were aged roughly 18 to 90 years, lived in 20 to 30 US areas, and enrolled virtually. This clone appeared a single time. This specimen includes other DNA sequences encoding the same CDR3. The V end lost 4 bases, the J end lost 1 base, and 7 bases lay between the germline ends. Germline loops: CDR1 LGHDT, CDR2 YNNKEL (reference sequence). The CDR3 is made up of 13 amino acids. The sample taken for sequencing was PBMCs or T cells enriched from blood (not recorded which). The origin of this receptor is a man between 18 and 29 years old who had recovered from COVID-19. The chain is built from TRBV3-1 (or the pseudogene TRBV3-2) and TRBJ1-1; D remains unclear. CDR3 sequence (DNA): TGTGCCAGCAGCCGCACAGAGAACACTGAAGCTTTCTTT. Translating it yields CASSRTENTEAFF.